Each of the 25 T cell receptor beta chains below was sequenced from the same sample in a study of cytomegalovirus exposure and HLA in healthy donors. It was with 60 Vbeta and 13 Jbeta primers that the PCR ran. Only in-frame clones appear in the TCRdb table, and some are missing; sequencing was by immunoSEQ multiplex PCR. The top ten hold over 1% of the sample, which has about 230,000 clones, more than 70% seen once. The sequenced sample was PBMCs. These receptors all come from a human donor in good health.

This clone was counted once. J is TRBJ2-7 and V is TRBV19, with TRBD1 matching 7 bases. Germline CDR1 and CDR2: LNHDA and SQIVND (reference sequence). The CDR3 length is 14 residues. Trimming removed 7 bases from V and 0 bases from J; junction bases left unmatched: 6. DNA for the CDR3: TGTGCCAGTACGGACAGGAAGAGCTCCTACGAGCAGTACTTC. This encodes CASTDRKSSYEQYF.

The sample holds one count of this clone. V and J are TRBV19 and TRBJ2-1, with a possible D match to TRBD2 (5 bases). Trimming took off 4 bases at V and 2 bases at J, with 12 bases between the two ends. This CDR3 has 15 amino acids. Germline loops: CDR1 LNHDA, CDR2 SQIVND (reference sequence). CDR3 residues: CASSRRKEAYNEQFF. In nucleotides, the CDR3 is TGTGCCAGTAGTAGACGGAAGGAGGCCTACAATGAGCAGTTCTTC. Using reference TRBV19 and TRBJ2-1 for the parts outside the CDR3, the full variable domain is DGGITQSPKYLFRKEGQNVTLSCEQNLNHDAMYWYRQDPGQGLRLIYYSQIVNDFQKGDIAEGYSVSREKKESFPLTVTSAQKNPTAFYLCASSRRKEAYNEQFFGPGTRLTVL.

Comments on this clone: One end of the junction does not line up with germline, which may come from a read error. The chain joins TRBV19 to TRBJ1-2, with D perhaps TRBD1 (5 bases). The germline V gene encodes CDR1 LNHDA and CDR2 SQIVND (reference sequence). The CDR3 runs 14 residues. The CDR3 coding sequence is TGTGCCAGTAGTGGCCCGACAGAGTACTATGGCCACACCTTC. As protein: CASSGPTEYYGHTF.

The chain recombines TRBV29-1 with TRBJ2-3; D remains ambiguous. Between the trimmed V and J ends, which lost 7 bases and 3 bases, there was a span of 14 bases. The CDR3 length is 13 residues. CDR1 and CDR2 from the germline V gene are SQVTM and ANQGSEA. In DNA, the CDR3 is TGCAGCGCCCTTCTCAGAAAGACAGATACGCAGTATTTT. Protein: CSALLRKTDTQYF.

This rearrangement joins TRBV12-5 to TRBJ2-5, with 8 bases that match TRBD1. The CDR3 is 14 residues long. J gave up 3 bases and V 6 bases, and 6 bases lay outside the gene matches. Germline loops: CDR1 LGHNT, CDR2 FRNRAP. The CDR3 is CASGSGQGEETQYF. Written as DNA, the CDR3 is TGTGCTAGTGGCTCCGGACAGGGTGAAGAGACCCAGTACTTC.

To note about this clone: An end of the junction does not agree with germline; a read error may underlie this. V is TRBV7-7 and J is TRBJ2-3; 8 positions match TRBD2. The CDR3 has 15 residues. The germline CDR1 and CDR2 sequences are SSHAT and FNYEAQ (reference sequence). CDR3 sequence reads: CASSRGRQSADTQYF. The DNA for the CDR3 is TGTGCTAGCAGCCGCGGGAGGCAGAGCGCAGATACGCAGTATTTT.

CDR3 nucleotides: TGTGCCAGCACCGGGACAGGGGGCGGCTACACCTTC. It translates to CASTGTGGGYTF. V is TRBV2 and J is TRBJ1-2; 12 bases agree with TRBD1. The ends lost 7 bases at V and 8 bases at J; junction bases unmatched: 2. Germline V gene sequence: CDR1 SNHLY, CDR2 FYNNEI. The CDR3 totals 12 residues.

The chain combines TRBV28 with TRBJ1-1; D call uncertain. V dropped 9 bases and J dropped 2 bases, with 7 bases sitting between them. In germline, CDR1 is MDHEN, CDR2 SYDVKM. This CDR3 comprises 11 residues. CDR3 sequence: CASKYNTEAFF. CDR3 bases: TGTGCCAGTAAATATAACACTGAAGCTTTCTTT.

For this clone: One junction end disagrees with the germline gene, perhaps due to a read error. The chain joins TRBV11-2 to TRBJ2-1, with a tentative D call TRBD1 (7 bases). This CDR3 has 11 residues. CDR1 and CDR2 (germline): SGHAT, FQNNGV. The CDR3 here is CASSLGGRGVF. The CDR3 DNA is TGTGCCAGCAGCTTAGGCGGCAGGGGGGTCTTC.

The chain joins TRBV11-2 to TRBJ1-4, with a possible D match to TRBD1 (5 bases). The V and J ends lost 7 bases and 12 bases respectively, with 18 bases between them. This CDR3 spans 13 amino acids. Germline V gene sequence: CDR1 SGHAT, CDR2 FQNNGV. CDR3 DNA: TGTGCCAGCAAGGGGATGAGCGGGGGTCAACTGTTTTTT. Amino acid sequence: CASKGMSGGQLFF.

J is TRBJ2-7 and V is TRBV7-2; 9 nucleotides match TRBD1. The V segment lost 6 bases and the J segment 3 bases; nucleotides outside the gene matches: 9. The CDR3 totals 15 residues. CDR1 is SGHTA, CDR2 FQGNSA, per germline. CDR3 DNA sequence: TGTGCCAGCAGTCGTCCGGGACAGGGTATCTACGAGCAGTACTTC. Protein product: CASSRPGQGIYEQYF.

The V gene is TRBV6-1, the J gene TRBJ2-1; 7 positions agree with TRBD2. The V gene's germline CDR1 is MNHNS and CDR2 SASEGT. This CDR3 region has 15 residues. The ends lost 6 bases at V and 5 bases at J; junction bases unmatched: 10. The CDR3 here is CASRHRDYQDNEQFF. As DNA, the CDR3 is TGTGCCAGCAGGCACCGGGACTACCAGGACAATGAGCAGTTCTTC.

The chain links TRBV2 to TRBJ2-7, with 9 positions matching TRBD1. Germline CDR1 reads SNHLY; CDR2 reads FYNNEI. The junction had 1 base not matched to a gene; V was cut back by 3 bases and J by 1 base. This CDR3 has 14 residues. CDR3 residues: CASSDGTGSYEQYF. In DNA form, the CDR3 reads TGTGCCAGCAGTGACGGGACAGGGTCCTACGAGCAGTACTTC.

The chain uses TRBV4-1 and TRBJ2-7; D not certain. The CDR3 extends over 13 amino acids. Trimming left V 1 base short and J 5 bases short, with 9 bases between. Germline V gene lookup returns CDR1 MGHRA and CDR2 YSYEKL. The CDR3 spells CASSQGLLHEQYF. Here the CDR3 DNA reads TGCGCCAGCAGCCAAGGTCTCCTCCACGAGCAGTACTTC.

The V call is TRBV18, the J call TRBJ1-1; tentatively, D is TRBD1 (6 bases). The V gene lost 6 bases and the J gene lost 7 bases, with 12 bases spanning the gap. The CDR3 spans 12 residues. Looked up from germline, CDR1 is KGHSH and CDR2 is LQKENI. CDR3 nucleotides: TGTGCCAGCTCTACAGGACAGTTTGAAGCTTTCTTT. Its protein product is CASSTGQFEAFF.

Points on this clone: Different DNA sequences within this sample yield the same CDR3. This chain links TRBV6-1 with TRBJ1-5; 7 positions match TRBD1. The germline gives CDR1 MNHNS, CDR2 SASEGT. The CDR3 contains 14 residues. Unmatched junction bases numbered 3, after V lost 7 bases and J lost 0 bases. The CDR3 is CASIRGYSNQPQHF. As DNA, the CDR3 is TGTGCCAGCATCAGGGGGTATAGCAATCAGCCCCAGCATTTT.

The chain links TRBV15 to TRBJ2-2; D might be TRBD1 (5 bases). CDR3 length: 14 residues. Trimming stripped 5 bases from V and 1 base from J, with 8 bases between. Per the germline V gene, CDR1 is LNHNV and CDR2 is YYDKDF (reference sequence). CDR3 coding DNA: TGTGCCACCAGCGTTGACAGGAACACCGGGGAGCTGTTTTTT. Translated: CATSVDRNTGELFF. Based on the CDR3 plus reference TRBV15 and TRBJ2-2, the full variable domain is DAMVIQNPRYQVTQFGKPVTLSCSQTLNHNVMYWYQQKSSQAPKLLFHYYDKDFNNEADTPDNFQSRRPNTSFCFLDIRSPGLGDTAMYLCATSVDRNTGELFFGEGSRLTVL.

Notes on this clone: One end of the junction varies from germline; a read error may be responsible. This chain uses TRBV7-9 with TRBJ1-2; TRBD1 is a possible D gene (5 bases). Germline loops: CDR1 SEHNR, CDR2 FQNEAQ (reference sequence). The CDR3 extends over 12 amino acids. DNA for the CDR3: TGTTCCAGCAGCCCTACAGGATATGGCTACACCTTC. This translates into CSSSPTGYGYTF.

The CDR3 here is CASSLALAAMTDTQYF. The DNA of the CDR3 is TGCGCCAGCAGCTTGGCACTAGCGGCGATGACAGATACGCAGTATTTT. This rearrangement joins TRBV5-1 to TRBJ2-3; 8 bases fit TRBD2. V shed 0 bases and J 3 bases; nucleotides not matched to a gene: 6. This CDR3 region has 16 residues. Per germline, CDR1 SGHRS and CDR2 YFSETQ.

This chain connects TRBV27 to TRBJ2-3, with 8 bases matching TRBD2. The V gene's germline CDR1 is MNHEY and CDR2 SMNVEV (reference sequence). J lost 2 bases, V lost 3 bases, and 19 bases had no gene match. The CDR3 totals 20 residues. For the CDR3, the DNA is TGTGCCAGCAGTTTCAGGAGCGGTCGTGGTAGCGGGATGTTCACAGATACGCAGTATTTT. This codes for CASSFRSGRGSGMFTDTQYF.

This clone has just one count. At one end the junction does not follow the germline gene, possibly because of a read error. The chain recombines TRBV7-9 with TRBJ2-7; 7 positions match TRBD2. Germline V lookup: CDR1 SEHNR, CDR2 FQNEAQ (reference sequence). The CDR3 extends over 14 amino acids. Here the CDR3 DNA reads TGTTCCAGCAGCCCTAGCCGGGGGGTGTACGAGCAGTACTTC. It codes for CSSSPSRGVYEQYF.

This chain joins TRBV10-3 and TRBJ1-2; D perhaps matches TRBD1 (5 bases). V dropped 5 bases and J dropped 7 bases, with 17 bases sitting between them. CDR3 length equals 14 residues. Germline-derived CDR1 and CDR2 are ENHRY and SYGVKD. The CDR3: CAISSSKGMGGYTF. CDR3 sequence (DNA): TGTGCCATCAGTTCATCTAAGGGGATGGGTGGCTACACCTTC.

The chain has TRBV12-5 and TRBJ2-3, with 8 bases fitting TRBD1. The CDR3 is 15 amino acids. Trimming at V came to 3 bases and at J to 5 bases, leaving 7 bases not matched to a gene. Germline V gene sequence: CDR1 LGHNT, CDR2 FRNRAP. The CDR3 DNA reads TGTGCTAGTGGTTTTCCCCCAGGGGGCGTAGATACGCAGTATTTT. Translating it yields CASGFPPGGVDTQYF.

The V gene is TRBV7-2, the J gene TRBJ2-5; 7 bases match TRBD2. V gave up 2 bases and J gave up 5 bases; unmatched junction bases: 8. CDR1 is SGHTA and CDR2 is FQGNSA in the germline V gene. The CDR3 contains 15 residues. The CDR3 sequence is CASSLSPGAGETQYF. The CDR3 DNA reads TGTGCCAGCAGCTTATCACCGGGAGCGGGGGAGACCCAGTACTTC. The full variable domain, completed using reference TRBV7-2 and TRBJ2-5, is GAGVSQSPSNKVTEKGKDVELRCDPISGHTALYWYRQSLGQGLEFLIYFQGNSAPDKSGLPSDRFSAERTGGSVSTLTIQRTQQEDSAVYLCASSLSPGAGETQYFGPGTRLLVL.

The J gene is TRBJ2-7, the V gene TRBV14; TRBD1 matches 7 bases. J was trimmed by 4 bases and V by 0 bases; bases with no gene match: 6. The CDR3 consists of 15 residues. The germline V gene has CDR1 SGHDN and CDR2 FVKESK. Here the CDR3 reads CASSQDLGGRYEQYF. The CDR3 bases are TGTGCCAGCAGCCAAGATCTAGGGGGCCGGTACGAGCAGTACTTC. Drawing the rest from reference TRBV14 and TRBJ2-7, the complete variable domain is EAGVTQFPSHSVIEKGQTVTLRCDPISGHDNLYWYRRVMGKEIKFLLHFVKESKQDESGMPNNRFLAERTGGTYSTLKVQPAELEDSGVYFCASSQDLGGRYEQYFGPGTRLTVT.